The source of this TCR beta chain is a study of PD-1 blockade in classical Hodgkin lymphoma. Study conclusions and caveats: Causes of the repertoire differences remain undefined, possibly disease activity or prior therapy. TCR diversity at baseline was reported to be reduced in newly diagnosed patients relative to healthy donors. Baseline diversity was lower in partial responders and progressors than complete responders.

Comment on this clone: The antigen is unknown. Within the sample, other DNA sequences also encode this same CDR3.

Measured with immunoSEQ multiplex PCR; TCRdb has only the in-frame clones, and not every one. Among approximately 46,000 clones listed, 73% were seen once. Relapses following autologous stem cell transplantation were seen in all patients, with brentuximab vedotin exposure varying. This sample comprised peripheral blood mononuclear cells (PBMCs), obtained at baseline. The receptor's source is a human donor with classical Hodgkin lymphoma.

CDR3 in DNA: TGTGCCAGTAGTACGGGGACAGGCACAGATACGCAGTATTTT. Its translation: CASSTGTGTDTQYF. The chain is built from TRBV19 and TRBJ2-3; 7 nucleotides line up with TRBD1. Germline V gives CDR1 LNHDA, CDR2 SQIVND (reference sequence). This CDR3 is built from 14 residues. V gave up 4 bases and J gave up 1 base; unmatched junction bases: 2.